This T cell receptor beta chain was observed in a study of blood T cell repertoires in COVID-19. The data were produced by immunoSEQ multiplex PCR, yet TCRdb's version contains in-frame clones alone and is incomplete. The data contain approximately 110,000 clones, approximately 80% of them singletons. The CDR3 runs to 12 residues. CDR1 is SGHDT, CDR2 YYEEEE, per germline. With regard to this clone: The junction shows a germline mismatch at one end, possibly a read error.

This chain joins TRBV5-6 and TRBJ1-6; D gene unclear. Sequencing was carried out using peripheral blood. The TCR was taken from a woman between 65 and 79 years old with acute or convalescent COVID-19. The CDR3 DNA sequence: TGTGCCAGCACCTTGGCCCGTTCACCCCTCCACTTT. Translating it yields CASTLARSPLHF.